This T cell receptor (beta chain) derives from a study of blood T cell repertoires in COVID-19 (dated by TCRdb to between 2020 and 2021). In terms of the full investigation: Collaborator samples came from the United States, Italy and Spain and covered acute and convalescent phases of COVID-19. The prospective study material was composed of cDNA or gDNA derived from T cells, B-cell-depleted T cells, or PBMCs. Subjects who had been exposed to COVID-19, were actively infected with it, or had recovered from it provided the deeply sampled blood TCRbeta repertoires that made up the dataset. A freely available public database, intended as a resource for researchers studying the immune response to SARS-CoV-2, is where the repertoires were released. Samples were obtained from the ongoing ImmuneRACE study (first 160 participants) and from roughly 1,300 subjects provided by 6 global collaborators. A de-identified subject ID, COVID-19 status, age in years and sex were almost always included in the sample metadata. Where HLA class I and class II types were available, the types were taken from metadata supplied by the sample provider, not from assay-based typing.

Participants in the prospective study were enrolled through a virtual design, were aged 18 to 89 years, and lived in roughly 24 United States geographic areas. To assign participants to cohorts, the prospective study relied on clinical history that participants themselves reported in a screening survey and a study questionnaire. In the prospective study, whole blood, serum and a nasopharyngeal or oropharyngeal swab were collected from each participant by mobile phlebotomists. Prospective study participants could optionally give additional blood draws and questionnaires over an approximately two-month period. Blood samples from the prospective study were shipped frozen or at room temperature prior to DNA extraction. The immunoSEQ Assay, a bias-controlled multiplex PCR, was used to amplify TCRbeta CDR3 regions from genomic DNA. Per the source publication's procedure: Within the assay, amplification of reference gene primers was used to estimate how many nucleated cells each sample contained. To quantify the absolute abundance of each unique TCRbeta CDR3 rearrangement, sequence reads were collapsed and filtered. For each sample, productive Simpson clonality was calculated as the square root of Simpson's diversity index across productive rearrangements. TCRdb retrieved this table from immuneACCESS and kept in-frame rearrangements only. Not all clones are present; in checked studies, unresolved V genes account for under half, and no reason is known for the remainder. The V and J calls and clone size come from that table; D and trimming were worked out from the DNA. A total of some 290,000 clones appear in this sample, about nine tenths of them only once. The top ten clones comprise roughly 2% of the sample.

The germline V gene (reference sequence) provides CDR1 LNHDA and CDR2 SQIVND. The CDR3 runs 14 amino acids, cysteine and phenylalanine included. CDR3 DNA is the only sequence kept; it has 42 bases, read in frame from the first base. V was cut back by 5 bases and J by 0 bases, leaving a gap of 11 bases between them. Paper-wide results and their limitations: The quantity of clinical and demographic metadata differed by source and by participant and was supplied without curation.

Remarks on this clone: The specificity of this receptor is unknown. Nothing much larger sits one base from this clone, and base qualities are not available.

The V and J segments used are TRBV19 and TRBJ2-7; the D segment cannot be called with confidence. The specimen was PBMCs or T cells enriched from blood (not recorded which). This TCR was recovered from a woman in her forties with acute COVID-19. The CDR3 sequence is CASSSFAYSYEQYF. The DNA sequence is given as TGTGCCAGTAGTTCTTTTGCCTACTCCTACGAGCAGTACTTC.